The 18 T cell receptor beta chains below were found in one sample sequenced in a study of blood T cell repertoires in COVID-19. Method: immunoSEQ multiplex PCR; TCRdb's copy keeps in-frame clones and lacks some. The table lists 230,000 or so clones, under 90% of them singletons. The source material was peripheral blood. The receptor source for this set is a young man with active or convalescent COVID-19.

This clone came up a few times. This chain connects TRBV5-6 to TRBJ1-1; weak D call: TRBD1 (5 bases). The CDR3 spans 14 residues. Looked up from germline, CDR1 is SGHDT and CDR2 is YYEEEE. The ends were cut back, 3 bases at V and 0 bases at J, with 9 bases in the middle. The CDR3 nucleotides are TGTGCCAGCAGCTGGGGGGGAATGAACACTGAAGCTTTCTTT. Protein: CASSWGGMNTEAFF.

The chain is built from TRBV5-6 and TRBJ2-3; D perhaps matches TRBD2 (6 bases). CDR1 is SGHDT and CDR2 is YYEEEE in the germline V gene. CDR3 length: 14 residues. V dropped 5 bases and J dropped 0 bases, with 10 bases sitting between them. In DNA, the CDR3 is TGTGCCAGCAGGAAGGGAGGTAGCACAGATACGCAGTATTTT. This translates into CASRKGGSTDTQYF.

The chain links TRBV29-1 to TRBJ1-4, with 9 positions matching TRBD1. The CDR3 is 14 residues long. In germline, CDR1 is SQVTM, CDR2 ANQGSEA. Unmatched junction bases numbered 13, after V lost 7 bases and J lost 10 bases. This CDR3 reads CSAEAGQGSVKLFF. DNA of the CDR3: TGCAGCGCCGAGGCGGGACAGGGTTCTGTAAAACTGTTTTTT. The entire variable domain, with the rest obtained from reference TRBV29-1 and TRBJ1-4, is as follows: SAVISQKPSRDICQRGTSLTIQCQVDSQVTMMFWYRQQPGQSLTLIATANQGSEATYESGFVIDKFPISRPNLTFSTLTVSNMSPEDSSIYLCSAEAGQGSVKLFFGSGTQLSVL.

The V gene is TRBV7-9, the J gene TRBJ1-2; D not resolved. The CDR3 has 15 residues. The germline CDR1 and CDR2 sequences are SEHNR and FQNEAQ (reference sequence). V gave up 5 bases and J gave up 3 bases, with 16 bases separating them. The DNA for the CDR3 is TGTGCCAGCAGCACCCGGGAGGGTGGTGACTATGGCTACACCTTC. This codes for CASSTREGGDYGYTF. The full variable domain, completed using reference TRBV7-9 and TRBJ1-2, is DTGVSQNPRHKITKRGQNVTFRCDPISEHNRLYWYRQTLGQGPEFLTYFQNEAQLEKSRLLSDRFSAERPKGSFSTLEIQRTEQGDSAMYLCASSTREGGDYGYTFGSGTRLTVV.

The chain carries TRBV3-1 (or the pseudogene TRBV3-2) and TRBJ1-1; possibly TRBD1 for D (6 bases). The CDR3 sequence is 16 residues long. V lost 4 bases to trimming and J lost 3 bases, with 18 bases between them. Germline V CDR1 and CDR2: LGHDT, YNNKEL (reference sequence). CDR3 nucleotides: TGTGCCAGCAGCCCACACCCGGGGGGGGCGTACACTGAAGCTTTCTTT. Amino acid sequence: CASSPHPGGAYTEAFF.

The chain has TRBV28 and TRBJ1-1; D not resolved. This CDR3 is built from 15 residues. The V gene lost 6 bases and the J gene lost 0 bases, with 14 bases spanning the gap. CDR1 and CDR2 (germline): MDHEN, SYDVKM. This CDR3 reads CASSRTTGVNTEAFF. The CDR3 bases are TGTGCCAGCAGCCGCACGACTGGTGTGAACACTGAAGCTTTCTTT. The full variable domain, in which reference TRBV28 and TRBJ1-1 provide the parts outside the CDR3, is DVKVTQSSRYLVKRTGEKVFLECVQDMDHENMFWYRQDPGLGLRLIYFSYDVKMKEKGDIPEGYSVSREKKERFSLILESASTNQTSMYLCASSRTTGVNTEAFFGQGTRLTVV.

This chain links TRBV28 with TRBJ1-5, with D possibly TRBD1 on 6 matching bases. The germline CDR1 and CDR2 sequences are MDHEN and SYDVKM. V was cut by 3 bases and J by 4 bases, with 10 bases left in between. The CDR3 is 14 residues long. The CDR3 loop is CASSFLGGNQPQHF. CDR3 coding DNA: TGTGCCAGCAGTTTCTTAGGGGGTAATCAGCCCCAGCATTTT.

This clone was picked up a small number of times. This sequence joins TRBV12-5 and TRBJ2-5; 13 bases agree with TRBD2. After removal of 5 bases from V and 5 bases from J, the junction contained 5 bases not matched to a gene. The germline gives CDR1 LGHNT, CDR2 FRNRAP. CDR3 length: 15 residues. CDR3 region: CASGPGTSGDETQYF. Written as DNA, the CDR3 is TGTGCTAGTGGTCCCGGGACTAGCGGGGATGAGACCCAGTACTTC.

The chain recombines TRBV7-2 with TRBJ1-1; D is uncertain. Germline-derived CDR1 and CDR2 are SGHTA and FQGNSA. CDR3 length: 14 residues. V was clipped by 5 bases and J by 1 base, with 11 bases between them. CDR3 region: CASSVQSRNTEAFF. CDR3 in DNA: TGTGCCAGCAGCGTACAGAGCCGGAACACTGAAGCTTTCTTT.

In DNA, the CDR3 is TGTGCCAGCAGCTTTTTTCTATACAATGAGCAGTTCTTC. It is translated as CASSFFLYNEQFF. The chain carries TRBV7-2 and TRBJ2-1; D unresolved. Trimming removed 3 bases at V and 4 bases at J, with 7 bases between. CDR3 size: 13 residues. Germline V gives CDR1 SGHTA, CDR2 FQGNSA.

This chain joins TRBV4-2 and TRBJ2-5; D gene ambiguous. V was clipped by 4 bases and J by 7 bases, with 13 bases between them. The CDR3 contains 13 residues. Germline loops: CDR1 LGHNA, CDR2 YNFKEQ. CDR3 loop: CASSPGLKRTQYF. In DNA form, the CDR3 reads TGTGCCAGCAGCCCGGGTCTCAAGCGGACCCAGTACTTC.

This chain joins TRBV28 and TRBJ1-1, with 9 bases fitting TRBD1. Looked up from germline, CDR1 is MDHEN and CDR2 is SYDVKM. This CDR3 is built from 20 residues. Germline trimming cut 5 bases from V and 9 bases from J; bases unmatched to any gene: 28. The CDR3 sequence: CASSLGTGRPSLTLKLQAFF. CDR3 in DNA: TGTGCCAGCAGTCTTGGGACAGGGCGTCCCAGTTTAACCCTCAAACTACAAGCTTTCTTT.

The CDR3 nucleotides read TGTGCCAGCAGTTACGGGCAGGGGGCCAGCGAGCAGTACTTC. This translates into CASSYGQGASEQYF. The J gene is TRBJ2-7, the V gene TRBV6-6; 8 bases align to TRBD1. V trimming: 2 bases; J trimming: 6 bases; junction bases outside the gene matches: 6. CDR3 size: 14 residues. The germline V gene has CDR1 MNHNY and CDR2 SVGAGI (reference sequence).

J is TRBJ2-3 and V is TRBV11-2; D is undetermined. This CDR3 contains 12 residues. Trimming pared 5 bases from V and 4 bases from J, leaving 7 bases between. Germline CDR1 SGHAT, CDR2 FQNNGV. CDR3 residues: CASSRGSDTQYF. CDR3 coding DNA: TGTGCCAGCAGCCGAGGATCAGATACGCAGTATTTT.

J is TRBJ1-4 and V is TRBV2; the D is unclear. CDR1 and CDR2 from the germline V gene are SNHLY and FYNNEI. The germline V and J ends were trimmed by 6 bases and 0 bases, with 11 bases remaining between them. The CDR3 is 15 residues long. The CDR3 sequence: CASSLNRATNEKLFF. For the CDR3, the DNA is TGTGCCAGCAGCCTGAACCGGGCAACTAATGAAAAACTGTTTTTT.

The V gene is TRBV11-1, the J gene TRBJ2-2; D remains unclear. V lost 5 bases and J 1 base, leaving 11 bases between the germline ends. The germline V gene encodes CDR1 SGHAT and CDR2 FQDESV (reference sequence). The CDR3 sequence is 15 residues long. The CDR3 here is CASSLDTENTGELFF. The DNA for the CDR3 is TGTGCCAGCAGCCTCGACACGGAGAACACCGGGGAGCTGTTTTTT. The variable domain in full, with the rest retrieved from reference TRBV11-1 and TRBJ2-2, is EAEVAQSPRYKITEKSQAVAFWCDPISGHATLYWYRQILGQGPELLVQFQDESVVDDSQLPKDRFSAERLKGVDSTLKIQPAELGDSAMYLCASSLDTENTGELFFGEGSRLTVL.

This clone was observed a single time. The rearrangement links TRBV4-3 to TRBJ2-7; D gene uncertain. CDR1 and CDR2 from the germline V gene are LGHNA and YSLEER. CDR3 length: 14 amino acids. V lost 1 base and J 4 bases, leaving 11 bases between the germline ends. CDR3 sequence: CASSQVAFLYEQYF. CDR3 nucleotide sequence: TGCGCCAGCAGCCAAGTTGCGTTCCTTTACGAGCAGTACTTC.

Only one count was recorded for this clone. The chain links TRBV5-1 to TRBJ2-7; 7 nucleotides align to TRBD2. The V gene's germline CDR1 is SGHRS and CDR2 YFSETQ. This CDR3 contains 12 residues. V gave up 3 bases and J gave up 10 bases; unmatched junction bases: 7. Here the CDR3 DNA reads TGCGCCAGCAGCTCGGGGGAGGGGCGACAGTACTTC. Protein product: CASSSGEGRQYF.